The clone carrying this T cell receptor beta chain was counted only a few times. With 2 bases removed from V and 0 bases from J, the gap between germline ends came to 12 bases. The CDR3 is 16 residues long. Germline CDR1 is SGHRS and CDR2 is YFSETQ. This specimen belongs to a study of blood T cell repertoires in COVID-19. Study-wide background: Researchers got acute and convalescent COVID-19 samples from the United States, Italy and Spain. T cells, B-cell-depleted T cells, or PBMCs provided the cDNA or gDNA that served as material.

Per the original data handling: Nucleated cell counts were estimated from reference gene primer amplification. Only in-frame clones appear in the TCRdb table, and some are missing; sequencing was by immunoSEQ multiplex PCR. That table supplies the V and J calls and clone size; D and trimming were determined from the DNA. The table records approximately 230,000 clones, approximately 80% of them present only once. The origin of this receptor is a man older than 75 with acute or convalescent COVID-19. The sequenced sample was peripheral blood. The V gene is TRBV5-1, the J gene TRBJ1-5; D is unclear. The CDR3 DNA is TGCGCCAGCAGCTTAGGAGCCTCTGGTAGCAATCAGCCCCAGCATTTT. Translating it yields CASSLGASGSNQPQHF.